The rows below give T cell receptor beta chains drawn from one sample of a study of shared clonotypes between healthy human individuals. The method was immunoSEQ multiplex PCR; TCRdb's version includes in-frame clones alone and lacks a portion of them. Here the sample spans about 1,800,000 clones, about 95% being singletons. Sequencing was done on a sample of naive CD8+ T cells sorted from blood. The receptors shown here come from a man younger than 30 in good health. Each CDR3 is given with its conserved first and last residue. Fields, in order: J gene, D gene, V gene, clone size, CDR3 DNA, CDR3 protein. A D gene is named only where the DNA matches it firmly. A clone size is listed for some rows: how often the clone was seen (once, few, many), or a class if it is expanded.

TRBJ2-7 | NA | TRBV29-1 | NA | TGCAGCGTTGAAGACGCTCAGGACTCCTACGAGCAGTACTTC | CSVEDAQDSYEQYF
TRBJ2-1 | NA | TRBV27 | NA | TGTGCCAGCAGTTTAAGTATAGGGGTTCTCTACAATGAGCAGTTCTTC | CASSLSIGVLYNEQFF
TRBJ2-1 | TRBD1 | TRBV6-5 | NA | TGTGCCAGCAGTTACTCCTCGGGACAGATCCTTGGAGAGCAGTTCTTC | CASSYSSGQILGEQFF
TRBJ1-4 | TRBD1 | TRBV4-1 | NA | TGCGCCAGCAGCCAAGAAACAGGGGGCTTTAATGAAAAACTGTTTTTT | CASSQETGGFNEKLFF
TRBJ1-2 | NA | TRBV9 | NA | TGTGCCAGCAGCGTAGAGGGACCTAACTATGGCTACACCTTC | CASSVEGPNYGYTF
TRBJ2-1 | NA | TRBV9 | NA | TGTGCCAGCAGCGTTGGCGGCTCCTACAATGAGCAGTTCTTC | CASSVGGSYNEQFF
TRBJ1-4 | NA | TRBV5-4 | NA | TGTGCCAGCAGCCCTGGCCGGGGAGGTGAAAAACTGTTTTTT | CASSPGRGGEKLFF
TRBJ2-7 | TRBD1 | TRBV7-3 | NA | TGTGCCAGCAGCTTCGTACAGGGGGACGAGCAGTACTTC | CASSFVQGDEQYF
TRBJ2-5 | NA | TRBV13 | NA | TGTGCCAGCAGCGACAGGTACCAAGAGACCCAGTACTTC | CASSDRYQETQYF
TRBJ2-7 | NA | TRBV5-1 | NA | TGCGCCAGCAGCTTACCTAGGGACGCCTACGAGCAGTACTTC | CASSLPRDAYEQYF
TRBJ2-7 | TRBD1 | TRBV7-7 | NA | TGTGCTAGCAGCGGCACCGGGACAGGGGGCTACGAGCAGTACTTC | CASSGTGTGGYEQYF
TRBJ2-1 | TRBD2 | TRBV6-5 | NA | TGTGCCAGCAGCGCGGGGGAGGAGGGGTTAAATGAGCAGTTCTTC | CASSAGEEGLNEQFF
TRBJ1-1 | NA | TRBV10-3 | NA | TGTGCCATCACCGATAGAGCACTGAACACTGAAGCTTTCTTT | CAITDRALNTEAFF
TRBJ1-6 | NA | TRBV6-5 | few | TGTGCCAGCAGTTGGGGGTCGGGTTCACCCCTCCACTTT | CASSWGSGSPLHF
TRBJ1-5 | NA | TRBV28 | NA | TGTGCCAGCGGATCCCCCCTGGAAGGTAAAGCTAGCAATCAGCCCCAGCATTTT | CASGSPLEGKASNQPQHF
TRBJ2-1 | NA | TRBV28 | NA | TGTGCCAGCAGTGGGGGGGCACCGTACAATGAGCAGTTCTTC | CASSGGAPYNEQFF
TRBJ1-3 | TRBD1 | TRBV4-1 | NA | TGCGCCAGCAGCCCGACAGGGGTAACTGGAAACACCATATATTTT | CASSPTGVTGNTIYF
TRBJ1-3 | NA | TRBV28 | NA | TGTGCCAGCAGTTTCGCAGGGGATGGAAACACCATATATTTT | CASSFAGDGNTIYF
TRBJ1-1 | TRBD1 | TRBV5-6 | NA | TGTGCCAGCCGGGACAGGGGGCGAGACACTGAAGCTTTCTTT | CASRDRGRDTEAFF
TRBJ2-7 | TRBD1 | TRBV2 | NA | TGTGCCAGCAGTAAGACAGGGGGCTACGAGCAGTACTTC | CASSKTGGYEQYF
TRBJ2-7 | TRBD2 | TRBV11-3 | NA | TGTGCCAGCAGCTGGGCGGGAGACTACGAGCAGTACTTC | CASSWAGDYEQYF
TRBJ1-1 | NA | TRBV6-5 | NA | TGTGCCAGCAGTTACTCGACCGGGTGGGAAGCTTTCTTT | CASSYSTGWEAFF
TRBJ2-3 | TRBD2 | TRBV9 | NA | TGTGCCAGCAGCGTAGACGCTAGCGGAATCACAGATACGCAGTATTTT | CASSVDASGITDTQYF
TRBJ2-7 | NA | TRBV4-1 | NA | TGCGCCAGCAGCCACAGGGTCTCGGTTAACGAGCAGTACTTC | CASSHRVSVNEQYF
TRBJ1-2 | TRBD1 | TRBV29-1 | NA | TGCAGCGGGGGACAGGCTACTTATGGCTACACCTTC | CSGGQATYGYTF
TRBJ2-1 | TRBD2 | TRBV28 | NA | TGTGCCAGCAGTTTAGGTCCGGGGGGGGATGAGCAGTTCTTC | CASSLGPGGDEQFF
TRBJ2-6 | NA | TRBV11-2 | NA | TGTGCCAGCAGTCTGACTGCTCTAGCCAACGTCCTGACTTTC | CASSLTALANVLTF
TRBJ2-5 | TRBD1 | TRBV7-3 | NA | TGTGCCAGCAGCTTACGGACAGGAAAAAACCAAGAGACCCAGTACTTC | CASSLRTGKNQETQYF
TRBJ2-5 | TRBD2 | TRBV11-2 | NA | TGTGCCAGCAGCTTAGAGTTTTGGACTAGCGGGCAAGAGACCCAGTACTTC | CASSLEFWTSGQETQYF
TRBJ2-7 | TRBD1 | TRBV18 | NA | TGTGCCAGCTCAGCGTCCGGGACAGGCAACTACGAGCAGTACTTC | CASSASGTGNYEQYF
TRBJ2-1 | TRBD2 | TRBV30 | NA | TGTGCCTGGTTAGCGGGAGGACCCTCCAATGAGCAGTTCTTC | CAWLAGGPSNEQFF
TRBJ2-5 | NA | TRBV7-6 | NA | TGTGCCAGCAGCTTACTAGAAGAGACCCAGTACTTC | CASSLLEETQYF
TRBJ2-1 | NA | TRBV6-1 | NA | TGTGCCAGCAGCGAATACGGGGATGAGCAGTTCTTC | CASSEYGDEQFF
TRBJ1-1 | TRBD1 | TRBV7-8 | NA | TGTGCCAGCAGCTTAGTGGACAGGATGAACACTGAAGCTTTCTTT | CASSLVDRMNTEAFF
TRBJ2-1 | NA | TRBV7-9 | NA | TGTGCCAGCAGCCACACGCTTCGGACAGCTTACAATGAGCAGTTCTTC | CASSHTLRTAYNEQFF
TRBJ1-2 | NA | TRBV27 | NA | TGTGCCAGCATCCCCGGGATACACCCTAACTATGGCTACACCTTC | CASIPGIHPNYGYTF
TRBJ2-2 | NA | TRBV4-3 | once | TGCGCCAGCAGCCAGGAGAACACCGGGGAGCTGTTTTTT | CASSQENTGELFF
TRBJ2-1 | NA | TRBV5-1 | NA | TGCGCCAGCAGCTTACCCGCCGATGAGCAGTTCTTC | CASSLPADEQFF
TRBJ2-7 | NA | TRBV28 | NA | TGTGCCAGCAGACCCGAGGTGGGGGGTGGCTACGAGCAGTACTTC | CASRPEVGGGYEQYF
TRBJ2-5 | NA | TRBV6-1 | NA | TGTGCCAGCAGTGAATGGGGCTGGGAGGACGAGACCCAGTACTTC | CASSEWGWEDETQYF
TRBJ1-4 | TRBD1 | TRBV5-1 | NA | TGCGCCAGTGGACAGGGGGATGAAAAACTGTTTTTT | CASGQGDEKLFF
TRBJ1-5 | NA | TRBV9 | NA | TGTGCCAGCAGCGTAGGAGACAGTTTTCAGCCCCAGCATTTT | CASSVGDSFQPQHF
TRBJ2-1 | NA | TRBV5-6 | NA | TGTGCCAGCAGCTTGTATTCCCCGAGCTCCTACAATGAGCAGTTCTTC | CASSLYSPSSYNEQFF
TRBJ2-3 | NA | TRBV7-8 | NA | TGTGCCAGCAGATTCGGGGGCCGATCCACAGATACGCAGTATTTT | CASRFGGRSTDTQYF
TRBJ2-1 | TRBD1 | TRBV6-6 | NA | TGTGCCAGCAGTTTGGACAGGGTCCCTTACAATGAGCAGTTCTTC | CASSLDRVPYNEQFF
TRBJ1-5 | NA | TRBV5-6 | NA | TGTGCCAGCAGCTTGGCCATGGGGGGAGGGCAGCCCCAGCATTTT | CASSLAMGGGQPQHF
TRBJ2-7 | NA | TRBV13 | NA | TGTGCCAGCAGCTTGGCGGGCAGGGGCGAATACGAGCAGTACTTC | CASSLAGRGEYEQYF
TRBJ1-2 | NA | TRBV4-1 | NA | TGCGCCAGCAGCCAAGCTGAAACAGGGAGCTATGGCTACACCTTC | CASSQAETGSYGYTF
TRBJ1-1 | NA | TRBV27 | NA | TGTGCCAGCATCGCCCCGAAAGGGGAAGGCACTGAAGCTTTCTTT | CASIAPKGEGTEAFF
TRBJ1-3 | NA | TRBV10-2 | once | TGCGCCAGCAGTGAACTCACTGGAAACACCATATATTTT | CASSELTGNTIYF
TRBJ1-4 | NA | TRBV5-6 | NA | TGTGCCAGCAGCTTGGCGGGTGGTAATGAAAAACTGTTTTTT | CASSLAGGNEKLFF
TRBJ2-7 | NA | TRBV4-1 | NA | TGCGCCAGCAGCCAAGAGATAGGGGCCGACGAGCAGTACTTC | CASSQEIGADEQYF